The 21 T cell receptor beta chains given below trace back to one sample, sequenced in a study of blood T cells in healthy people across ages. Primed by a sample-barcoded 5' primer and a J-beta primer mix, a second PCR proceeded for about 6 to 11 cycles. One entry per CDR3 protein, called by TCRdb with MiXCR from the 5' RACE reads. This sample carries some 1.6 million distinct CDR3 sequences, approximately 32% of them seen once, and the ten largest clones take 11%. The sample consisted of blood. These receptors were taken from a woman in her 30s in good health.

The sample holds a few counts of this clonotype. The J gene is TRBJ2-1, the V gene TRBV15; no firm D call. The germline V gene encodes CDR1 LNHNV and CDR2 YYDKDF (reference sequence). This CDR3 spans 14 amino acids. V was trimmed by 1 base and J by 0 bases, leaving 4 bases between them. CDR3 protein: CATSRALSYNEQFF. Here the CDR3 DNA reads TGTGCCACCAGCAGAGCGCTCTCCTACAATGAGCAGTTCTTC. Using reference TRBV15 and TRBJ2-1 for the parts outside the CDR3, the full variable domain is DAMVIQNPRYQVTQFGKPVTLSCSQTLNHNVMYWYQQKSSQAPKLLFHYYDKDFNNEADTPDNFQSRRPNTSFCFLDIRSPGLGDTAMYLCATSRALSYNEQFFGPGTRLTVL.

Of note for this clonotype: One end of the junction does not line up with germline, which may come from a read error. The chain links TRBV2 to TRBJ2-5; D could derive from TRBD1 or TRBD2 (5 bases each). CDR1 and CDR2 (germline): SNHLY, FYNNEI. The CDR3 loop spans 15 amino acids. The CDR3 loop reads CASSEWAGTGETQYF. For the CDR3, the DNA is TGTGCCAGCAGCGAATGGGCAGGGACCGGTGAGACTCAGTACTTC.

The table lists this clonotype with a few counts. This chain joins TRBV12-3 or TRBV12-4 and TRBJ2-6, with unresolved D. This CDR3 has 17 residues. Trimming shortened V by 1 base and J by 0 bases, and 10 bases separated the two germline ends. The chain's CDR3 is CASSLGRLHSGANVLTF. CDR3 nucleotides: TGTGCCAGCAGTTTAGGCAGGTTACACTCTGGGGCCAACGTCCTGACTTTC.

This clonotype has more than one count but fewer than ten. The rearrangement joins TRBV5-1 to TRBJ2-3; D not certain. The CDR3 consists of 13 residues. Germline CDR1 is SGHRS and CDR2 is YFSETQ. V was pared by 4 bases and J by 6 bases, with 12 bases between. CDR3 amino acids: CASSPVSGDTQYF. The CDR3 DNA follows: TGCGCCAGCAGCCCTGTTTCCGGGGATACGCAGTATTTT.

This chain connects TRBV6-5 to TRBJ2-1, with D perhaps TRBD1 (8 bases). V lost 0 bases, J lost 0 bases, and 18 bases lay in between. Germline CDR1 reads MNHEY; CDR2 reads SVGAGI. The CDR3 spans 19 residues. For the CDR3, the DNA is TGTGCCAGCAGTTACTCCGGACAGGGAGGGGGGTCCTCCTACAATGAGCAGTTCTTC. Its translation: CASSYSGQGGGSSYNEQFF.

This clonotype showed up just once. At one of its ends the junction is not consistent with the germline gene, which may arise from a read error. The chain uses TRBV5-6 and TRBJ2-1; TRBD1 matches 7 bases. Germline lookup yields CDR1 SGHDT and CDR2 YYEEEE. The CDR3 loop spans 14 amino acids. CDR3 coding DNA: TGTGCCTGCAGCACAGGACAGGTCTACAATGAGCAGTTCTTC. It specifies CACSTGQVYNEQFF.

The gene calls are TRBV19 and TRBJ2-1; a possible D gene is TRBD2 (6 bases). Trimming took off 3 bases at V and 3 bases at J, with 15 bases between the two ends. Germline loops: CDR1 LNHDA, CDR2 SQIVND (reference sequence). This CDR3 has 16 residues. Here the CDR3 reads CASSISAGPSYNEQFF. The CDR3 bases are TGTGCCAGTAGTATTTCGGCGGGGCCCAGCTACAATGAGCAGTTCTTC.

This clonotype was seen ten or more times. This chain connects TRBV29-1 to TRBJ2-1; 8 bases align to TRBD2. The CDR3 covers 12 residues. The V segment lost 5 bases and the J segment 7 bases; nucleotides outside the gene matches: 4. Germline V gene data show CDR1 as SQVTM and CDR2 as ANQGSEA. DNA of the CDR3: TGCAGCGTTCTTGCGGGGGGAAATGAGCAGTTCTTC. Protein sequence: CSVLAGGNEQFF.

This clonotype was detected only a few times. In DNA, the CDR3 is TGTGCCAGCAGCGCGGGGACAGCCGGTGGCTACACCTTC. Encoded protein: CASSAGTAGGYTF. The V and J genes are TRBV9 and TRBJ1-2, with TRBD1 identical over 7 bases. The CDR3 covers 13 residues. V lost 3 bases to trimming and J lost 7 bases; unmatched junction nucleotides: 6. The germline CDR1 and CDR2 sequences are SGDLS and YYNGEE.

V and J are TRBV9 and TRBJ1-6; 9 nucleotides align to TRBD1. This CDR3 is built from 16 residues. Germline lookup yields CDR1 SGDLS and CDR2 YYNGEE. Trimming cost V 4 bases and J 7 bases; bases outside gene matches: 9. Here the CDR3 DNA reads TGTGCCAGCAGCAAAAACACCGGGACAGGGAATTCACCCCTCCACTTT. Its protein product is CASSKNTGTGNSPLHF.

This clonotype was seen more than once but under ten times. The chain links TRBV5-1 to TRBJ2-1, with D perhaps TRBD2 (7 bases). Looked up from germline, CDR1 is SGHRS and CDR2 is YFSETQ. The germline V and J ends were trimmed by 0 bases and 7 bases, with 20 bases remaining between them. The CDR3 is 17 residues long. The CDR3 DNA reads TGCGCCAGCAGCTTGGATTGGTGGGGGGGCTCGAGGAATGAGCAGTTCTTC. Amino acids: CASSLDWWGGSRNEQFF. Full variable domain (outside the CDR3, taken from reference TRBV5-1 and TRBJ2-1): KAGVTQTPRYLIKTRGQQVTLSCSPISGHRSVSWYQQTPGQGLQFLFEYFSETQRNKGNFPGRFSGRQFSNSRSEMNVSTLELGDSALYLCASSLDWWGGSRNEQFFGPGTRLTVL.

Many counts were recorded for this clonotype. V is TRBV20-1 and J is TRBJ1-5; possibly TRBD1 for D (6 bases). Germline loops: CDR1 DFQATT, CDR2 SNEGSKA (reference sequence). Trimming stripped 6 bases from V and 3 bases from J, with 9 bases between. There are 12 residues in the CDR3. The CDR3 DNA reads as TGCAGTGCCAGGGACAACAATCAGCCCCAGCATTTT. It specifies CSARDNNQPQHF.

The chain is built from TRBV10-1 and TRBJ2-1; the match to TRBD2 covers 7 bases. The CDR3 contains 15 residues. Germline CDR1 and CDR2: WNHNN and SYGVQD (reference sequence). V was clipped by 3 bases and J by 4 bases; unmatched bases: 6. DNA of the CDR3: TGCGCCAGCAGTGAACGGCTAGCGGAGTACAATGAGCAGTTCTTC. It specifies CASSERLAEYNEQFF.

The chain employs TRBV7-3 and TRBJ2-7, with D possibly TRBD1 on 5 matching bases. With 5 bases removed from V and 0 bases from J, the gap between germline ends came to 20 bases. The CDR3 length is 17 residues. CDR1 is SGHTA, CDR2 FQGTGA, per germline. The CDR3 loop is CASSRSLSQGSSYEQYF. CDR3 coding DNA: TGTGCCAGCAGCCGCAGCCTAAGTCAGGGTAGCTCCTACGAGCAGTACTTC.

This chain joins TRBV20-1 and TRBJ1-1; D gene uncertain. The CDR3 has 15 amino acids. The germline gives CDR1 DFQATT, CDR2 SNEGSKA (reference sequence). Trimming shortened V by 0 bases and J by 0 bases, and 11 bases separated the two germline ends. The CDR3 reads CSARDSRAVNTEAFF. The CDR3 DNA sequence: TGCAGTGCTAGAGATTCGCGGGCAGTGAACACTGAAGCTTTCTTT.

This clonotype appeared a few times. This may come from a read error, since a much larger clone is one base off. The rearrangement uses TRBV12-3 or TRBV12-4 and TRBJ2-3, with D unclear. The CDR3 is made up of 11 amino acids. The CDR3 DNA is TGTGCCGGCAGTCCCGGGGATACGCAGTATTTT. As protein: CAGSPGDTQYF.

As to this clonotype: Its ends do not fully match the called genes, so a read error is possible. This chain joins TRBV28 and TRBJ2-7; no definite D call. Germline V gene sequence: CDR1 MDHEN, CDR2 SYDVKM. There are 13 residues in the CDR3. In nucleotides, the CDR3 is TGTGCCAGCAGTAAAGCGAGGACCTACGAGCAGGACTTC. It is translated as CASSKARTYEQDF.

This clonotype showed up many times. V is TRBV6-5 and J is TRBJ1-1; TRBD1 matches at 7 bases. CDR1 MNHEY and CDR2 SVGAGI come from the germline V gene. The V segment lost 7 bases and the J segment 4 bases; nucleotides outside the gene matches: 6. The CDR3 is 13 amino acids. The CDR3 DNA is TGTGCCAGCATCAAGACAGGGAGCACTGAAGCTTTCTTT. Protein product: CASIKTGSTEAFF.

This clonotype was detected only a few times. A much larger clone differs from this one at a single base, so this may be a read error. V and J are TRBV12-3 or TRBV12-4 and TRBJ2-1; D is uncertain. This CDR3 has 13 amino acids. CDR3 sequence (DNA): TGTGCCAACAGTCGAACGATTGTCAATGAGCAGTTCTTC. Amino acid sequence: CANSRTIVNEQFF.

This chain joins TRBV4-1 and TRBJ2-1, with TRBD2 as a possible D gene (5 bases). CDR1 and CDR2 (germline): MGHRA, YSYEKL. The CDR3 contains 15 residues. The V and J ends lost 4 bases and 10 bases respectively, with 20 bases between them. CDR3 sequence: CASSPPEAPGGEQFF. The CDR3 DNA follows: TGCGCCAGCAGCCCACCAGAGGCGCCCGGCGGGGAGCAGTTCTTC.

The chain couples TRBV20-1 to TRBJ1-5, with D perhaps matching TRBD1 (6 bases). Germline-derived CDR1 and CDR2 are DFQATT and SNEGSKA (reference sequence). CDR3 size: 15 residues. Trimming pared 5 bases from V and 0 bases from J, leaving 14 bases between. The CDR3 region has the DNA TGCAGTGCTGGGGACACTGTATCTAGCAATCAGCCCCAGCATTTT. Residues: CSAGDTVSSNQPQHF.